This T cell receptor (beta chain) was recovered during a study of blood T cells in healthy people across ages. Trimming removed 3 bases from V and 12 bases from J; junction bases left unmatched: 7. There are 13 residues in the CDR3. Germline V CDR1 and CDR2: KGHDR, SFDVKD. Through a sample-barcoded 5' primer and a J-beta primer mix, a second PCR was run for about 6 to 11 cycles. Using its own MiXCR run on the 5' RACE reads, TCRdb lists one record per CDR3 protein. The table lists hundreds of thousands of distinct CDR3 sequences, about three fifths of them singletons. V gene TRBV24-1 combines with J gene TRBJ2-1; 7 bases are a match to TRBD1. The receptor was derived from a man in his thirties or forties in good health. Material for sequencing was blood. This chain's CDR3 is CATSDKGGAGQFF. Here the CDR3 DNA reads TGTGCCACCAGTGATAAAGGGGGCGCAGGGCAGTTCTTC.